Shown below are 28 T cell receptor beta chains from a single sample sequenced in a study of T cell responses to AZD1222 COVID-19 vaccine. Repertoires were generated with immunoSEQ multiplex PCR, while TCRdb's copy carries only in-frame clones and drops some. Counted here are over 100,000 clones, just over 85% occurring once; the ten biggest clones make up 12%. The sequencing used peripheral blood, collected on day 0 of AZD1222 vaccination. The receptors stem from an adult in good health.

J is TRBJ1-1 and V is TRBV5-8; unclear D gene. V was pared by 3 bases and J by 1 base, with 10 bases between. The germline V gene has CDR1 SGHTS and CDR2 YDEGEE. The CDR3 is 14 amino acids. This chain's CDR3 is CASSSSPANTEAFF. For the CDR3, the DNA is TGTGCCAGCAGCTCCTCTCCGGCGAACACTGAAGCTTTCTTT.

The chain uses TRBV4-3 and TRBJ1-6; a weak D match, TRBD1 (5 bases). Germline CDR1 is LGHNA and CDR2 is YSLEER. Trimming left V 0 bases short and J 16 bases short, with 16 bases between. The length of the CDR3 is 14 residues. In nucleotides, the CDR3 is TGCGCCAGCAGCCAAGATCTTATAGCGACAGTACTCCACTTT. It codes for CASSQDLIATVLHF.

J is TRBJ1-3 and V is TRBV7-9, with D unresolved. From germline, CDR1 is SEHNR and CDR2 FQNEAQ (reference sequence). V shed 2 bases and J shed 4 bases, with 9 bases lying between them. CDR3 size: 14 residues. This chain's CDR3 is CASSLHGEGNTIYF. The CDR3 DNA sequence: TGTGCCAGCAGCTTACATGGGGAAGGAAACACCATATATTTT.

The rearrangement links TRBV5-1 to TRBJ2-3; D is ambiguous. V was trimmed by 0 bases and J by 0 bases, leaving 11 bases between them. CDR1 is SGHRS, CDR2 YFSETQ, per germline. The CDR3 is 16 amino acids. The CDR3 nucleotides are TGCGCCAGCAGCTTGGGGTATAGGGTGAGCACAGATACGCAGTATTTT. Protein product: CASSLGYRVSTDTQYF.

The genes are TRBV5-4 and TRBJ1-1; tentative D call: TRBD1 (5 bases). The CDR3 runs 14 residues. Germline loops: CDR1 SGHNT, CDR2 YYREEE (reference sequence). V dropped 4 bases and J dropped 4 bases, with 14 bases sitting between them. The CDR3 DNA reads TGTGCCAGCAGCAAACCGACAGCACTCACTGAAGCTTTCTTT. Amino acid sequence: CASSKPTALTEAFF.

The chain employs TRBV4-2 and TRBJ1-2; 9 nucleotides align to TRBD1. The length of the CDR3 is 16 residues. Trimming took 1 base from V and 5 from J; bases not matched to a gene: 8. In germline, CDR1 is LGHNA, CDR2 YNFKEQ. The DNA for the CDR3 is TGTGCCAGCAGCCAAGGGGTCAGGGACAGGGATTATGGCTACACCTTC. The encoded protein is CASSQGVRDRDYGYTF.

This clone showed up just once. This chain uses TRBV4-1 with TRBJ2-1; 12 nucleotides line up with TRBD2. Germline V gives CDR1 MGHRA, CDR2 YSYEKL. The length of the CDR3 is 17 residues. V gave up 0 bases and J gave up 6 bases; unmatched junction bases: 6. This CDR3 reads CASSQDPSGGAVNEQFF. CDR3 nucleotide sequence: TGCGCCAGCAGCCAAGATCCTAGCGGGGGGGCCGTCAATGAGCAGTTCTTC.

The chain combines TRBV7-9 with TRBJ2-1; D unresolved. Germline V CDR1 and CDR2: SEHNR, FQNEAQ (reference sequence). CDR3 length equals 11 residues. V shed 5 bases and J shed 4 bases, with 3 bases lying between them. This CDR3 is CASSAYNEQFF. The CDR3 DNA follows: TGTGCCAGCAGCGCATACAATGAGCAGTTCTTC.

In regard to this clone: Just one base apart from a much larger clone, this may be a read error. The rearrangement links TRBV7-8 to TRBJ1-1; D ambiguous. In germline, CDR1 is SGHVS, CDR2 FQNEAQ. Trimming removed 3 bases from V and 1 base from J, with 6 bases in between. The CDR3 has 13 amino acids. CDR3 protein: CASSFEGNTEAFF. CDR3 sequence (DNA): TGTGCCAGCAGCTTCGAGGGGAACACTGAAGCTTTCTTT. Based on the CDR3 plus reference TRBV7-8 and TRBJ1-1, the full variable domain is GAGVSQSPRYKVAKRGQDVALRCDPISGHVSLFWYQQALGQGPEFLTYFQNEAQLDKSGLPSDRFFAERPEGSVSTLKIQRTQQEDSAVYLCASSFEGNTEAFFGQGTRLTVV.

The V and J genes are TRBV4-1 and TRBJ1-1; 8 positions match TRBD1. V shed 1 base and J 7 bases; nucleotides not matched to a gene: 8. The germline V gene encodes CDR1 MGHRA and CDR2 YSYEKL. CDR3 length equals 15 residues. The CDR3 DNA reads TGCGCCAGCAGCCAAGCCCCAGGGGGCCCGGGTGAAGCTTTCTTT. It codes for CASSQAPGGPGEAFF.

The V gene is TRBV29-1, the J gene TRBJ2-7; D gene unclear. The germline V gene has CDR1 SQVTM and CDR2 ANQGSEA. V was cut by 4 bases and J by 3 bases, with 10 bases left in between. This CDR3 contains 12 residues. CDR3 loop: CSVVRHDYEQYF. The DNA of the CDR3 is TGCAGCGTTGTGAGACATGACTACGAGCAGTACTTC.

The gene calls are TRBV6-2 or TRBV6-3 and TRBJ2-2; D remains unclear. The V and J ends lost 4 bases and 0 bases respectively, with 6 bases between them. The CDR3 spans 14 residues. Germline V gene lookup returns CDR1 MNHEY and CDR2 SVGEGT. CDR3 nucleotides: TGTGCCAGCAGTTCCGACACGAACACCGGGGAGCTGTTTTTT. Translated: CASSSDTNTGELFF.

This chain links TRBV7-2 with TRBJ2-7; 10 nucleotides match TRBD2. V lost 5 bases to trimming and J lost 2 bases; unmatched junction nucleotides: 3. CDR3 length equals 14 residues. Per germline, CDR1 SGHTA and CDR2 FQGNSA. The CDR3 DNA reads as TGTGCCAGCAGCGCGAGCGGGGGGGCCTACGAGCAGTACTTC. This codes for CASSASGGAYEQYF.

The chain couples TRBV27 to TRBJ1-5; D perhaps matches TRBD1 (5 bases). This CDR3 has 14 residues. Germline V gives CDR1 MNHEY, CDR2 SMNVEV (reference sequence). V was cut by 7 bases and J by 1 base, with 11 bases left in between. DNA of the CDR3: TGTGCCAGCAAACCCTCAGGGAGCAATCAGCCCCAGCATTTT. It specifies CASKPSGSNQPQHF.

The rearrangement uses TRBV7-9 and TRBJ1-5; no reliable D call. The CDR3 consists of 12 residues. Germline-derived CDR1 and CDR2 are SEHNR and FQNEAQ (reference sequence). V lost 5 bases, J lost 4 bases, and 6 bases lay in between. The CDR3 DNA reads TGTGCCAGCAGCGACCAGAATCAGCCCCAGCATTTT. Translating it yields CASSDQNQPQHF.

The chain combines TRBV5-1 with TRBJ1-6; D ambiguous. The germline V gene has CDR1 SGHRS and CDR2 YFSETQ. V was trimmed by 0 bases and J by 10 bases, leaving 11 bases between them. The CDR3 is made up of 14 amino acids. The CDR3 sequence is CASSLEGISSPLHF. CDR3 coding DNA: TGCGCCAGCAGCTTGGAAGGGATCAGCTCACCCCTCCACTTT.

The genes are TRBV9 and TRBJ2-2; the D gene is possibly TRBD2 (6 bases). CDR3 length: 18 amino acids. Germline CDR1 and CDR2: SGDLS and YYNGEE. Trimming left V 0 bases short and J 1 base short, with 16 bases between. The CDR3 coding sequence is TGTGCCAGCAGCGTAGGATCCGCCGGGACTGTGAACACCGGGGAGCTGTTTTTT. Translating gives CASSVGSAGTVNTGELFF.

With respect to this clone: This CDR3 is also generated by other DNA sequences in the sample. The chain is built from TRBV6-5 and TRBJ1-2; 9 bases match TRBD1. Germline CDR1 reads MNHEY; CDR2 reads SVGAGI. With V trimmed by 6 bases and J by 8 bases, 7 bases remained unmatched. The CDR3 length is 13 residues. The CDR3 region is CASSIRDRDGYTF. DNA for the CDR3: TGTGCCAGCAGCATACGGGACAGGGACGGCTACACCTTC.

The chain uses TRBV27 and TRBJ1-6, with TRBD1 matching 9 bases. V dropped 6 bases and J dropped 7; count of bases not matched to a gene: 13. The germline gives CDR1 MNHEY, CDR2 SMNVEV (reference sequence). This CDR3 contains 17 residues. CDR3 sequence: CASRIGSGGTGNSPLHF. The CDR3 DNA reads TGTGCCAGCAGAATAGGGAGTGGTGGGACAGGGAATTCACCCCTCCACTTT.

The V and J genes are TRBV25-1 and TRBJ2-2, with TRBD2 matching 9 bases. CDR3 size: 15 residues. V dropped 7 bases and J dropped 4; count of bases not matched to a gene: 7. Germline CDR1 and CDR2: MGHDK and SYGVNS. In nucleotides, the CDR3 is TGTGCCAGCACCCCCTTTAGCGGGAGCACCGGGGAGCTGTTTTTT. Its protein product is CASTPFSGSTGELFF.

The chain carries TRBV19 and TRBJ1-1; 7 nucleotides align to TRBD1. CDR1 LNHDA and CDR2 SQIVND come from the germline V gene (reference sequence). CDR3 size: 14 residues. Germline trimming cut 5 bases from V and 0 bases from J; bases unmatched to any gene: 3. CDR3 sequence reads: CASSRQGLNTEAFF. For the CDR3, the DNA is TGTGCCAGTAGTCGACAGGGACTGAACACTGAAGCTTTCTTT.

The genes are TRBV6-1 and TRBJ2-7; unclear D gene. The CDR3 has 14 amino acids. Per germline, CDR1 MNHNS and CDR2 SASEGT. Trimming removed 3 bases from V and 1 base from J, with 10 bases in between. The CDR3 bases are TGTGCCAGCAGTGACGACACCGTATCCTACGAGCAGTACTTC. It encodes CASSDDTVSYEQYF.

The chain links TRBV7-6 to TRBJ1-1; weak D call: TRBD1 (6 bases). The CDR3 spans 15 residues. Germline V gene sequence: CDR1 SGHVS, CDR2 FNYEAQ. Trimming removed 3 bases from V and 1 base from J, with 12 bases in between. This CDR3 reads CASSLETGSNTEAFF. The DNA for the CDR3 is TGTGCCAGCAGCTTGGAAACAGGGTCGAACACTGAAGCTTTCTTT.

V usage is TRBV9 and J usage is TRBJ1-1; D gene uncertain. The CDR3 runs 15 residues. Trimming took 5 bases from V and 3 from J, leaving 17 bases between them. The germline V gene encodes CDR1 SGDLS and CDR2 YYNGEE. CDR3 protein: CASSGVRDWDTEAFF. The CDR3, as DNA: TGTGCCAGCAGTGGCGTAAGGGATTGGGACACTGAAGCTTTCTTT.

V usage is TRBV14 and J usage is TRBJ2-3; a weak D match, TRBD2 (5 bases). This CDR3 region has 13 residues. V was pared by 1 base and J by 6 bases, with 8 bases between. The germline V gene has CDR1 SGHDN and CDR2 FVKESK. CDR3 in DNA: TGTGCCAGCAGCCAAGCGGGGTCGGATACGCAGTATTTT. Protein product: CASSQAGSDTQYF.

V and J are TRBV29-1 and TRBJ1-2; D gene unclear. From germline, CDR1 is SQVTM and CDR2 ANQGSEA. V was pared by 0 bases and J by 10 bases, with 18 bases between. The CDR3 sequence is 14 residues long. CDR3 amino acids: CSVEDLRESSFYTF. DNA for the CDR3: TGCAGCGTTGAAGATCTAAGGGAATCCTCGTTCTACACCTTC.

J is TRBJ1-1 and V is TRBV5-1; no clear D gene. V was pared by 4 bases and J by 0 bases, with 7 bases between. Germline V gene lookup returns CDR1 SGHRS and CDR2 YFSETQ. The CDR3 runs to 13 residues. The CDR3, as DNA: TGCGCCAGCAGCCGGACTGTGAACACTGAAGCTTTCTTT. As protein: CASSRTVNTEAFF.

The rearrangement uses TRBV5-1 and TRBJ1-4, with TRBD1 as a possible D gene (6 bases). The CDR3 has 14 amino acids. Germline V lookup: CDR1 SGHRS, CDR2 YFSETQ. Trimming cost V 0 bases and J 10 bases, with 13 bases left between them. The CDR3 loop is CASSLEPGEGKLFF. The CDR3 nucleotides read TGCGCCAGCAGCTTGGAACCAGGGGAAGGAAAACTGTTTTTT.